This entry features one T cell receptor (beta chain) sequence. The sample belongs to a study of blood T cell repertoires in COVID-19. Study overall: Acute and convalescent COVID-19 samples came from the United States, Italy and Spain.

This CDR3 region has 15 residues. With V trimmed by 3 bases and J by 4 bases, 8 bases remained unmatched. Looked up from germline, CDR1 is KGHSH and CDR2 is LQKENI. Clones were sequenced by immunoSEQ multiplex PCR, and TCRdb holds only the in-frame ones, with some missing. The table includes just over 90,000 clones, roughly 85% detected once. V and J are TRBV18 and TRBJ1-1; the match to TRBD1 covers 7 bases. This TCR came from a human donor in a cohort sampled during active COVID-19. The material sequenced was peripheral blood. CDR3 region: CASSPSGGLGTEAFF. CDR3 sequence (DNA): TGTGCCAGCTCACCTTCAGGGGGTTTGGGCACTGAAGCTTTCTTT.